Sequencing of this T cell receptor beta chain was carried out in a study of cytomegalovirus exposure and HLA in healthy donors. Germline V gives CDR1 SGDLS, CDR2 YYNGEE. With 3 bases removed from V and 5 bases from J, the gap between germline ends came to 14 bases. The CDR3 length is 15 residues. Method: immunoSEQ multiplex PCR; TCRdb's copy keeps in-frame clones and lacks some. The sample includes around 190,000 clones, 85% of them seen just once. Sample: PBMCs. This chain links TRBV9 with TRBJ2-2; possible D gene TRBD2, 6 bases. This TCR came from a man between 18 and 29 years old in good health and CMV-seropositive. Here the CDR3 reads CASSATGVGTGELFF. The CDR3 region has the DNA TGTGCCAGCAGCGCAACGGGAGTTGGGACCGGGGAGCTGTTTTTT.